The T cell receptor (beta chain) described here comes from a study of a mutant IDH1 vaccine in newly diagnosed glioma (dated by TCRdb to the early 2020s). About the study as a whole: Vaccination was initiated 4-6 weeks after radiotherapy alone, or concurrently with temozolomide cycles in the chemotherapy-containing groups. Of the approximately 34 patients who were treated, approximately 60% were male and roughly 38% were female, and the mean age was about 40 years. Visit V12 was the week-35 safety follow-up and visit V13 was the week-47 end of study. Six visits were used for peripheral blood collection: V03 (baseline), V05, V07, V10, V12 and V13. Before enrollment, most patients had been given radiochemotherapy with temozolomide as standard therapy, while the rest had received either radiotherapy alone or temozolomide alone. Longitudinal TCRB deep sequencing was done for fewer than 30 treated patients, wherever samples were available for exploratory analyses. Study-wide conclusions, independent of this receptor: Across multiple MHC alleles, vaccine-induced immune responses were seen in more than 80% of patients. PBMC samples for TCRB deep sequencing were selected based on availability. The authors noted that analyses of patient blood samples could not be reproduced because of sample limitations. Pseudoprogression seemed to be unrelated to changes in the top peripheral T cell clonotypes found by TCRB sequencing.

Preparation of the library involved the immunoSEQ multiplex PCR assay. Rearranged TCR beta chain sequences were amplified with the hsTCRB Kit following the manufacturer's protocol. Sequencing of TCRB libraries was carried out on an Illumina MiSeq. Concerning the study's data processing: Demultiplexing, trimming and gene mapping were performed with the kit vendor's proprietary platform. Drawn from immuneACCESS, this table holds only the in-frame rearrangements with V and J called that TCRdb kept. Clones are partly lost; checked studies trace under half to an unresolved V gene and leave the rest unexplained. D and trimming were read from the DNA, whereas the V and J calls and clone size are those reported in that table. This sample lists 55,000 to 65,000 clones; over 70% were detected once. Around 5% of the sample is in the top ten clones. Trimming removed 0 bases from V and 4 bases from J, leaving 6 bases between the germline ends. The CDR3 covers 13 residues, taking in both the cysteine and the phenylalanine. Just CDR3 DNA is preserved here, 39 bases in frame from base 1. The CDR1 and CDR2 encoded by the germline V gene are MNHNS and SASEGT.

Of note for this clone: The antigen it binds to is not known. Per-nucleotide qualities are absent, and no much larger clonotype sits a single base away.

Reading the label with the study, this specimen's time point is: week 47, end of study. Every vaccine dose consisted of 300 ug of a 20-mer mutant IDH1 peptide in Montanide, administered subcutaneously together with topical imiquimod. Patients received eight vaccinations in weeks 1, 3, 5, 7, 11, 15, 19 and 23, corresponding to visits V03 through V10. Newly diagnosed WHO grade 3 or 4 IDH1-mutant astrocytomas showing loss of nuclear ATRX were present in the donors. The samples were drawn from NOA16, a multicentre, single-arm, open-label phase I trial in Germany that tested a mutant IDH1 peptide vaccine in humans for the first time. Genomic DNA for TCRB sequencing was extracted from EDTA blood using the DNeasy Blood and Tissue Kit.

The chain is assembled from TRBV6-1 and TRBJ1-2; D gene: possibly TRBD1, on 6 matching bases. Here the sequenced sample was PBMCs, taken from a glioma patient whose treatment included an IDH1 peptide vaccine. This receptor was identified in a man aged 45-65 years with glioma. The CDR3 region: CASSEAGGYGYTF. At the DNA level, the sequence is TGTGCCAGCAGTGAAGCAGGGGGCTATGGCTACACCTTC.